This T cell receptor beta chain was recorded in a study of T-cell memory formation after mild COVID-19. TCRdb itself ran the 5' RACE reads through MiXCR, one entry per CDR3 protein. The data hold approximately 500,000 distinct CDR3 sequences, with around a quarter observed a single time. The CDR3 sequence is 15 residues long. J gave up 2 bases and V 7 bases, and 7 bases lay outside the gene matches. CDR1 is SGHTA, CDR2 FQGNSA, per germline. The receptor comes from an adult woman who had mild COVID-19 (a few samples of this study predate the infection). Cell type and time point are not known. The sample taken for sequencing was PBMCs or a T cell subset sorted from them (not recorded which). The chain is built from TRBV7-2 and TRBJ2-1, with 8 bases aligning to TRBD2. CDR3 in DNA: TGTGCCAGCAAACCAGCGGGGGAGGCCTACAATGAGCAGTTCTTC. It translates to CASKPAGEAYNEQFF.